A single sample gave rise to the 10 T cell receptor beta chains below, sequenced in a study of identical twins. TCRdb re-called the 5' RACE reads through MiXCR, storing one row per CDR3 protein. This sample has over 600,000 distinct CDR3 sequences, with 21% found just once. This sample also appeared in a second study, on T cells expressing NK-cell markers.

Input material: PBMCs. All receptors come from a woman aged 18-30 years in good health.

The V call is TRBV9, the J call TRBJ2-5, with 9 bases lining up with TRBD1. The CDR3 is 15 amino acids. Germline values: CDR1 SGDLS, CDR2 YYNGEE. After removal of 5 bases from V and 2 bases from J, the junction contained 7 bases not matched to a gene. This CDR3 reads CASSHPGQGQETQYF. CDR3 nucleotides: TGTGCCAGCAGTCACCCGGGACAGGGACAAGAGACCCAGTACTTC. The full variable domain, rest sourced from reference TRBV9 and TRBJ2-5, is DSGVTQTPKHLITATGQRVTLRCSPRSGDLSVYWYQQSLDQGLQFLIQYYNGEERAKGNILERFSAQQFPDLHSELNLSSLELGDSALYFCASSHPGQGQETQYFGPGTRLLVL.

This sequence joins TRBV10-3 and TRBJ2-5; possibly TRBD2 for D (6 bases). The CDR3 covers 15 residues. Trimming cost V 6 bases and J 4 bases, with 18 bases left between them. Germline V gives CDR1 ENHRY, CDR2 SYGVKD. CDR3 sequence: CAIRRDPLKVETQYF. The CDR3 DNA follows: TGTGCCATCAGGCGGGACCCCCTAAAGGTAGAGACCCAGTACTTC.

This clonotype has just a few counts. The V call is TRBV12-3 or TRBV12-4, the J call TRBJ2-1; D remains ambiguous. The CDR3 is 12 residues long. The V end was cut by 4 bases, the J end by 16 bases, with 17 bases between. The CDR3 DNA sequence: TGTGCCAGCAGTTACGTCCGGACCACCAAATTCTTC. Protein sequence: CASSYVRTTKFF.

This clonotype was recorded a few times. The CDR3 nucleotides are TGTGCCAGCAGCCAATGGGGGGCCTCCAGCACAGATACGCAGTATTTT. Its protein product is CASSQWGASSTDTQYF. The chain carries TRBV14 and TRBJ2-3; D tentatively reads TRBD1 or TRBD2 (6 bases each). CDR1 is SGHDN, CDR2 FVKESK, per germline. The CDR3 has 16 residues. Trimming cost V 2 bases and J 0 bases, with 12 bases left between them.

This chain joins TRBV24-1 and TRBJ2-7; 7 bases agree with TRBD2. This CDR3 has 13 amino acids. The V gene's germline CDR1 is KGHDR and CDR2 SFDVKD. Losses at the gene ends were 9 bases for V and 3 bases for J; bases not matched to a gene: 7. CDR3 bases: TGTGCCACCGGATTACCGGGGGGCTACGAGCAGTACTTC. Amino acids: CATGLPGGYEQYF.

V and J are TRBV6-5 and TRBJ2-1; 9 nucleotides line up with TRBD2. The CDR3 is made up of 16 amino acids. V trimming: 2 bases; J trimming: 7 bases; junction bases outside the gene matches: 9. Germline V gene lookup returns CDR1 MNHEY and CDR2 SVGAGI. The CDR3 spells CASSYSRGRAANEQFF. CDR3 coding DNA: TGTGCCAGCAGTTACAGCCGCGGGAGGGCCGCAAATGAGCAGTTCTTC.

This clonotype turned up a few times. The chain links TRBV3-1 to TRBJ1-1; D remains unclear. Trimming shortened V by 0 bases and J by 8 bases, and 10 bases separated the two germline ends. CDR3 length: 13 residues. Germline CDR1 and CDR2: LGHDT and YNNKEL (reference sequence). In DNA form, the CDR3 reads TGTGCCAGCAGCCAAGATTCCGGTAGAGAAGCTTTCTTT. Its protein product is CASSQDSGREAFF. Supplemented by reference TRBV3-1 and TRBJ1-1, the full variable domain reads DTAVSQTPKYLVTQMGNDKSIKCEQNLGHDTMYWYKQDSKKFLKIMFSYNNKELIINETVPNRFSPKSPDKAHLNLHINSLELGDSAVYFCASSQDSGREAFFGQGTRLTVV.

The chain uses TRBV4-1 and TRBJ2-1; D might be TRBD2 (6 bases). V was pared by 1 base and J by 7 bases, with 11 bases between. The germline V gene has CDR1 MGHRA and CDR2 YSYEKL. The CDR3 extends over 14 amino acids. In DNA, the CDR3 is TGCGCCAGCAGCCAAGGACTAGGACCTAATGAGCAGTTCTTC. Its translation: CASSQGLGPNEQFF.

This clonotype was seen ten or more times. V and J are TRBV27 and TRBJ1-6, with 10 bases matching TRBD1. This CDR3 spans 16 amino acids. V lost 6 bases to trimming and J lost 6 bases; unmatched junction nucleotides: 8. From germline, CDR1 is MNHEY and CDR2 SMNVEV (reference sequence). CDR3 sequence reads: CASRGTGASGNSPLHF. CDR3 nucleotide sequence: TGTGCCAGCAGAGGGACAGGGGCAAGCGGTAATTCACCCCTCCACTTT.

V is TRBV9 and J is TRBJ2-1; 7 positions match TRBD2. The CDR3 contains 15 residues. Germline CDR1 SGDLS, CDR2 YYNGEE. The V and J ends lost 3 bases and 6 bases, in that order; junction bases with no gene match: 9. The CDR3, as DNA: TGTGCCAGCAGCGAACGGGGGGACTTTGGCAATGAGCAGTTCTTC. It specifies CASSERGDFGNEQFF.